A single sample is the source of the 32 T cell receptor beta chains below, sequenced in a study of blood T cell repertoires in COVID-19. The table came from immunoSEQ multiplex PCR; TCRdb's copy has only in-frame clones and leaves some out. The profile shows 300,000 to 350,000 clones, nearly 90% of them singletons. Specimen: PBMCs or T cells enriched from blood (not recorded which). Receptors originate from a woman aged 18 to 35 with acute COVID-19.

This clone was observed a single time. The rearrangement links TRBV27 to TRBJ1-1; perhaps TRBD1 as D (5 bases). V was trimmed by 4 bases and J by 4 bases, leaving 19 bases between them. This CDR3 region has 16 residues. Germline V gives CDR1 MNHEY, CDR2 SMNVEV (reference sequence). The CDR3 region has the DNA TGTGCCAGCAGTTCCGGGAGGAGGGGAAGGGGCACTGAAGCTTTCTTT. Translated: CASSSGRRGRGTEAFF.

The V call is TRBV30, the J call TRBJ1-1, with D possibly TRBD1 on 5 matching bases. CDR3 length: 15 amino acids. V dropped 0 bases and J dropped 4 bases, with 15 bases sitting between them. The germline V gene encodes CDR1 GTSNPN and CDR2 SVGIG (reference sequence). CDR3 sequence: CAWSVGRREATEAFF. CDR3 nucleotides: TGTGCCTGGAGTGTAGGACGCAGGGAGGCCACTGAAGCTTTCTTT.

Here the CDR3 DNA reads TGTGCCACCAGTGATTGGGGTAGCGGGATACCTAGAAACAATGAGCAGTTCTTC. Translated: CATSDWGSGIPRNNEQFF. The chain combines TRBV24-1 with TRBJ2-1, with 8 positions matching TRBD2. The germline CDR1 and CDR2 sequences are KGHDR and SFDVKD. With V trimmed by 2 bases and J by 5 bases, 13 bases remained unmatched. This CDR3 has 18 residues.

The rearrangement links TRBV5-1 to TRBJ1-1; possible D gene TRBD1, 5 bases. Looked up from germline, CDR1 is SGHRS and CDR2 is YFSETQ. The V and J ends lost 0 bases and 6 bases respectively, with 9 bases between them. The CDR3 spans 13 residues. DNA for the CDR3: TGCGCCAGCAGCTTGGCAGGGTTTGCTGAAGCTTTCTTT. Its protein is CASSLAGFAEAFF.

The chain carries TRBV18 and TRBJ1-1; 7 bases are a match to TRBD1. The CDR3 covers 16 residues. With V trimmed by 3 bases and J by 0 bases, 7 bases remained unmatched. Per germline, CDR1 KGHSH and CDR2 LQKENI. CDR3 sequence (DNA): TGTGCCAGCTCACCCGCAATGACAGGGATGAACACTGAAGCTTTCTTT. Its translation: CASSPAMTGMNTEAFF. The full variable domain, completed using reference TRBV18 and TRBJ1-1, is NAGVMQNPRHLVRRRGQEARLRCSPMKGHSHVYWYRQLPEEGLKFMVYLQKENIIDESGMPKERFSAEFPKEGPSILRIQQVVRGDSAAYFCASSPAMTGMNTEAFFGQGTRLTVV.

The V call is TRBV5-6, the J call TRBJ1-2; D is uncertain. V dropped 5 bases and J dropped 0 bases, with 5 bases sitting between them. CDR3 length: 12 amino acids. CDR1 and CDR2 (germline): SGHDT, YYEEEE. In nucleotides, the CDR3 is TGTGCCAGCAGTTCGTCTAACTATGGCTACACCTTC. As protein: CASSSSNYGYTF.

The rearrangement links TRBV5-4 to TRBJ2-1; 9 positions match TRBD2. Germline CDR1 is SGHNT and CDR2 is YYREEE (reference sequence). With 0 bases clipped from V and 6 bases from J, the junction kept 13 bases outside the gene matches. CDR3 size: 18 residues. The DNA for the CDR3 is TGTGCCAGCAGCTTGGGGGTTAGCGGGAGAATCCCAGGCAATGAGCAGTTCTTC. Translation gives CASSLGVSGRIPGNEQFF. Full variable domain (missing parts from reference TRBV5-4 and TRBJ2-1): ETGVTQSPTHLIKTRGQQVTLRCSSQSGHNTVSWYQQALGQGPQFIFQYYREEENGRGNFPPRFSGLQFPNYSSELNVNALELDDSALYLCASSLGVSGRIPGNEQFFGPGTRLTVL.

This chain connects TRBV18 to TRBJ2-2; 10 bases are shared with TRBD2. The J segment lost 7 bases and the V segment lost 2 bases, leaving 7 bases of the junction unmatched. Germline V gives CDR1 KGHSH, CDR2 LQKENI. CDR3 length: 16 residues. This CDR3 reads CASSPVAGGANGELFF. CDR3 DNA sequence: TGTGCCAGCTCACCAGTAGCGGGAGGAGCGAACGGGGAGCTGTTTTTT. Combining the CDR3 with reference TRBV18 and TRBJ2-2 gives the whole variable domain NAGVMQNPRHLVRRRGQEARLRCSPMKGHSHVYWYRQLPEEGLKFMVYLQKENIIDESGMPKERFSAEFPKEGPSILRIQQVVRGDSAAYFCASSPVAGGANGELFFGEGSRLTVL.

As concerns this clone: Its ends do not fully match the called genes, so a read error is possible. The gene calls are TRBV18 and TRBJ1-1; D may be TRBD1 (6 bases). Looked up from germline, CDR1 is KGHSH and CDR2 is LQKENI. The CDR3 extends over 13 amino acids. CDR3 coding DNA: TGTGCCAGTTCACGGTCAGGGGACACTGAAGCTTTCTTT. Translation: CASSRSGDTEAFF.

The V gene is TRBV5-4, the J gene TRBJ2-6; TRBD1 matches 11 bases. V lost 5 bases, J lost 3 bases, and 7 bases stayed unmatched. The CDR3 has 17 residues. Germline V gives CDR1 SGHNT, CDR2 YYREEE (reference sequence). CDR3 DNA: TGTGCCAGCAGTCACGGACAGGGGGCGCGTGGGGCCAACGTCCTGACTTTC. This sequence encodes CASSHGQGARGANVLTF.

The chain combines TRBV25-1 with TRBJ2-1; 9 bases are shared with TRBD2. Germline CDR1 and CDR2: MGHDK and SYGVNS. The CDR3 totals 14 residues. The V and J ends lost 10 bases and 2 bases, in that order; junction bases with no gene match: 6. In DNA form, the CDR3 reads TGTGCCACTTCGGGACTAGCAGCCTACAATGAGCAGTTCTTC. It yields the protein CATSGLAAYNEQFF.

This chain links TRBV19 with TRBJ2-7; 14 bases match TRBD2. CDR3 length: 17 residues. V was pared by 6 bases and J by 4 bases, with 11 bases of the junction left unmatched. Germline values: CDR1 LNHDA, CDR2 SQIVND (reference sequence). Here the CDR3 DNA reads TGTGCCAGTAGCCCTAAAGGGACTAGCGGGGGAAGATACGAGCAGTACTTC. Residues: CASSPKGTSGGRYEQYF.

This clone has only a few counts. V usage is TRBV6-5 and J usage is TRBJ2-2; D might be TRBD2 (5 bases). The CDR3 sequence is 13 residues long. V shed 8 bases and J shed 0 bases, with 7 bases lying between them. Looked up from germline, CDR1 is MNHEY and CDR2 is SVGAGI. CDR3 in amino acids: CASVEANTGELFF. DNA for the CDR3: TGTGCCAGCGTGGAGGCGAACACCGGGGAGCTGTTTTTT.

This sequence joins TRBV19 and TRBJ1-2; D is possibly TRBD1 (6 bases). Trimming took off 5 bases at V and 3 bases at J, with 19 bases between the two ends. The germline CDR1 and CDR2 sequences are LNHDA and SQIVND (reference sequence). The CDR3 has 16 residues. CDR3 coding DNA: TGTGCCAGTAGTTCCCTAGGCGGGGGCGTTGACTATGGCTACACCTTC. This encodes CASSSLGGGVDYGYTF.

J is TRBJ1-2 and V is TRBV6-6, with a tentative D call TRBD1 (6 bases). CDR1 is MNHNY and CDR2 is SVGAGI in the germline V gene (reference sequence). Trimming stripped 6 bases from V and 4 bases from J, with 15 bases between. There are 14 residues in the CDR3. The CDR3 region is CASSKDSGAYGYTF. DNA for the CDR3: TGTGCCAGCAGCAAGGACAGCGGGGCCTATGGCTACACCTTC.

The CDR3 DNA follows: TGTGCCAGCAGCCACCTGGGGCGGGGAGCTTTCTTT. Translated, it gives CASSHLGRGAFF. This chain links TRBV14 with TRBJ1-1; D possibly corresponds to TRBD1 (5 bases). Trimming took 3 bases from V and 10 from J, leaving 12 bases between them. This CDR3 has 12 residues. Germline CDR1 SGHDN, CDR2 FVKESK.

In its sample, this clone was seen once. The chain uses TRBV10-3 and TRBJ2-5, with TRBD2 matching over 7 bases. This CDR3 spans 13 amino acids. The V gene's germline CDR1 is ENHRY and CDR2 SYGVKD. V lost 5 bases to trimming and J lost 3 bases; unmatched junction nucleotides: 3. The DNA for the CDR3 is TGTGCCATCAGTCTCAGCGGGGAAGAGACCCAGTACTTC. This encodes CAISLSGEETQYF.

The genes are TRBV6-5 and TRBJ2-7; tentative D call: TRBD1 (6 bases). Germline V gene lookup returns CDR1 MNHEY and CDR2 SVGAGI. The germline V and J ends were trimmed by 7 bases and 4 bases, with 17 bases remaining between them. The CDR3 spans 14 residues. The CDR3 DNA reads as TGTGCCAGCACCTCCGGGACAAGACTTTACGAGCAGTACTTC. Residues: CASTSGTRLYEQYF.

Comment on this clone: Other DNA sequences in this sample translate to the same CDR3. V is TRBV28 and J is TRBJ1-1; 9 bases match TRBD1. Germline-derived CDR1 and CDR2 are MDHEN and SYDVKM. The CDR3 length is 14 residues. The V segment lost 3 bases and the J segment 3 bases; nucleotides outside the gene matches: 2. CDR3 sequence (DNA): TGTGCCAGCAGTTTGGGACAGGGCGACACTGAAGCTTTCTTT. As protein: CASSLGQGDTEAFF.

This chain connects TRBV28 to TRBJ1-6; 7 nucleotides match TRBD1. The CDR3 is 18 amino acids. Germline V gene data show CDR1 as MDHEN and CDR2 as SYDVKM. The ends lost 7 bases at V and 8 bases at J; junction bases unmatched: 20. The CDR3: CASTRWGDGQVKYSPLHF. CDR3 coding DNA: TGTGCCAGCACCAGGTGGGGAGACGGACAGGTGAAATATTCACCCCTCCACTTT.

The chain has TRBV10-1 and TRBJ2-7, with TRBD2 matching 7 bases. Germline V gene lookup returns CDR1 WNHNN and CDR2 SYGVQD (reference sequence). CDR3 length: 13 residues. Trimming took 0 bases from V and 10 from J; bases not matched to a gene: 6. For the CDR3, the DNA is TGCGCCAGCAGTGAGTCGCAGGGCGGGAGCCAGTACTTC. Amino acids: CASSESQGGSQYF.

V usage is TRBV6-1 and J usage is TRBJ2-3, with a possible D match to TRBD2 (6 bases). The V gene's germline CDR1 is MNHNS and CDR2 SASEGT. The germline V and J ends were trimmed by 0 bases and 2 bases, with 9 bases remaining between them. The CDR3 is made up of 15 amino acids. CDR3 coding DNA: TGTGCCAGCAGTGAAGCGGCGGGATCCACAGATACGCAGTATTTT. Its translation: CASSEAAGSTDTQYF.

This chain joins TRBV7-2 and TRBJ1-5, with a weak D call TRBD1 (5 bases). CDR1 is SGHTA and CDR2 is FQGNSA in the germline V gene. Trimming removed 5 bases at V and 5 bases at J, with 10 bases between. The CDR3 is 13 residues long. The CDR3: CASSRQLDQPQHF. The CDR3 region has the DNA TGTGCCAGCAGCCGACAGTTGGATCAGCCCCAGCATTTT. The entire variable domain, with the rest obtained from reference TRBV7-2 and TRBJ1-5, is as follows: GAGVSQSPSNKVTEKGKDVELRCDPISGHTALYWYRQSLGQGLEFLIYFQGNSAPDKSGLPSDRFSAERTGGSVSTLTIQRTQQEDSAVYLCASSRQLDQPQHFGDGTRLSIL.

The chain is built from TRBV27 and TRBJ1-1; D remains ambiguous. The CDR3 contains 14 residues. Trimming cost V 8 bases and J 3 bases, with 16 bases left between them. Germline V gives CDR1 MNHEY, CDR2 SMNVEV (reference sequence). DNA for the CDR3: TGTGCCAGCGTATCGGGTCTCTCCTACACTGAAGCTTTCTTT. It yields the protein CASVSGLSYTEAFF.

The CDR3 DNA follows: TGTGCCAGCAGTGACAGGACAGAGTTTGGAGAGCAGTACTTC. Residues: CASSDRTEFGEQYF. The chain joins TRBV2 to TRBJ2-7; the D gene is possibly TRBD1 (6 bases). CDR1 and CDR2 from the germline V gene are SNHLY and FYNNEI. The CDR3 spans 14 residues. Trimming left V 3 bases short and J 7 bases short, with 16 bases between.

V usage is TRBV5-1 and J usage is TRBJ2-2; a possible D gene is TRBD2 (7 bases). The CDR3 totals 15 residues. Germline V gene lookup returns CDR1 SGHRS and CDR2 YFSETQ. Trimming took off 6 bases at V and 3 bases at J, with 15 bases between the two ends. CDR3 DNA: TGCGCCAGCAACTACGGGGGGCGGGACACCGGGGAGCTGTTTTTT. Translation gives CASNYGGRDTGELFF. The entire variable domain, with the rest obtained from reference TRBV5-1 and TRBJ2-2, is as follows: KAGVTQTPRYLIKTRGQQVTLSCSPISGHRSVSWYQQTPGQGLQFLFEYFSETQRNKGNFPGRFSGRQFSNSRSEMNVSTLELGDSALYLCASNYGGRDTGELFFGEGSRLTVL.

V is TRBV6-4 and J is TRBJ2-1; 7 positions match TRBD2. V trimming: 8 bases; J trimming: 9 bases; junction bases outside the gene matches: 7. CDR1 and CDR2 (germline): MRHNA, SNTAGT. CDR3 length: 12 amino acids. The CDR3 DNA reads TGTGCCAGCCTCGACGAGCGGGGTGAGCAGTTCTTC. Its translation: CASLDERGEQFF.

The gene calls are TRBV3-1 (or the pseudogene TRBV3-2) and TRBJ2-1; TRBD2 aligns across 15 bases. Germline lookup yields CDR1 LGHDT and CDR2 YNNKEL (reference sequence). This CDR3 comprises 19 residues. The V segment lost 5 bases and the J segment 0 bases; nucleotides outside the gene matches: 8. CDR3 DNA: TGTGCCAGCAGCTGGACTAGCGGGAGGGCCACATACTCCTACAATGAGCAGTTCTTC. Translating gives CASSWTSGRATYSYNEQFF.

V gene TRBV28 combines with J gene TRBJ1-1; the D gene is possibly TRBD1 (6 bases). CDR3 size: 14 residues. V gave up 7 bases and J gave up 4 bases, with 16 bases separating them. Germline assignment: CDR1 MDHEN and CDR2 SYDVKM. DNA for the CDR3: TGTGCCAGCACCCGGACAGAAGTCAGCACTGAAGCTTTCTTT. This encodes CASTRTEVSTEAFF.

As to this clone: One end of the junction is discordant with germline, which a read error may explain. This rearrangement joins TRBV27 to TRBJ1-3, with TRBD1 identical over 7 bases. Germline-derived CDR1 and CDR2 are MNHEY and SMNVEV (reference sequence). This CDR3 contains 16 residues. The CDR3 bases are TGTGCCAGCAGTCCCCCGACAGGGCACTCTGGAAACATCATATATTTT. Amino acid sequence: CASSPPTGHSGNIIYF.

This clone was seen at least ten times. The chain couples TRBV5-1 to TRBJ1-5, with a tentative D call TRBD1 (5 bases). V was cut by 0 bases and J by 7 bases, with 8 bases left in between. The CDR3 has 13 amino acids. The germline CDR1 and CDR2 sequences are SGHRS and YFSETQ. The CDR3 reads CASSLGGEQPQHF. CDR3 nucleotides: TGCGCCAGCAGCTTGGGGGGGGAGCAGCCCCAGCATTTT. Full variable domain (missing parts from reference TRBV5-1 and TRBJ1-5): KAGVTQTPRYLIKTRGQQVTLSCSPISGHRSVSWYQQTPGQGLQFLFEYFSETQRNKGNFPGRFSGRQFSNSRSEMNVSTLELGDSALYLCASSLGGEQPQHFGDGTRLSIL.

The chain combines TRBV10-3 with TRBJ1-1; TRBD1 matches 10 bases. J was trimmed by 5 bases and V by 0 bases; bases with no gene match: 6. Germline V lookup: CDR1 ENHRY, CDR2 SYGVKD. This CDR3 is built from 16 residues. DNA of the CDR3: TGTGCCATCAGTGAGTCGGAAGGGACAGGGGTAACTGAAGCTTTCTTT. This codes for CAISESEGTGVTEAFF.